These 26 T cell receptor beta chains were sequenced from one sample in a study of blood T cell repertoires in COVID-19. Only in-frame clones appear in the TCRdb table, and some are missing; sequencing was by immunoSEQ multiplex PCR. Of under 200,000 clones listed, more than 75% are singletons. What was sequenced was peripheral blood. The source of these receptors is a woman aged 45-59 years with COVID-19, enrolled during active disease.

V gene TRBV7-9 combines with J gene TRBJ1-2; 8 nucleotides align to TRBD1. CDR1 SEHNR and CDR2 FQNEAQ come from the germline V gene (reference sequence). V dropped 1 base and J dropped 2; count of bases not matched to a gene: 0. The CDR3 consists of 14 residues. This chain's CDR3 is CASSLGQGNYGYTF. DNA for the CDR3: TGTGCCAGCAGCTTAGGACAGGGGAACTATGGCTACACCTTC.

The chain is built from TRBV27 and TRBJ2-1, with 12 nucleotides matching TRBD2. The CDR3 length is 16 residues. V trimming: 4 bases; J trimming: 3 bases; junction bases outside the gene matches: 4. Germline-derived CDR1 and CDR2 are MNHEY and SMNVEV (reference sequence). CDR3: CASSSGLAGGYNEQFF. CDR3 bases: TGTGCCAGCAGTTCGGGACTAGCGGGTGGCTACAATGAGCAGTTCTTC.

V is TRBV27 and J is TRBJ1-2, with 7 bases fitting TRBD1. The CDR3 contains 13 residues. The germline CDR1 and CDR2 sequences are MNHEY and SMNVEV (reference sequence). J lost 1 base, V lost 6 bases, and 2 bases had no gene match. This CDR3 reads CASRGQVNYGYTF. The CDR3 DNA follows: TGTGCCAGCAGAGGACAGGTTAACTATGGCTACACCTTC.

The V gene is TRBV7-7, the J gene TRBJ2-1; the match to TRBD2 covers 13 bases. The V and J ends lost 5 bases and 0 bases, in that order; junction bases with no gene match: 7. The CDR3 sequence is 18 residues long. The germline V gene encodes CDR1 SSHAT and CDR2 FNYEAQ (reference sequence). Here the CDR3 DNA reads TGTGCCAGCAGCAACGGACTAGCGGGGGAGAGCTCCTACAATGAGCAGTTCTTC. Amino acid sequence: CASSNGLAGESSYNEQFF.

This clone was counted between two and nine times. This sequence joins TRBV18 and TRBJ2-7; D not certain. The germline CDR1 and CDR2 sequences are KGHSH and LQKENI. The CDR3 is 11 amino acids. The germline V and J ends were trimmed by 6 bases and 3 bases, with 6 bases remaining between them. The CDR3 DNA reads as TGTGCCAGCTCCGAGAACTACGAGCAGTACTTC. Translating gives CASSENYEQYF.

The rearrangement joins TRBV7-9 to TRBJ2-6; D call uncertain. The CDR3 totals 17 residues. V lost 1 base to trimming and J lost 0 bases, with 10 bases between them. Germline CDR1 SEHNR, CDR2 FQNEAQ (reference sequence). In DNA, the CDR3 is TGTGCCAGCAGCTTAGATTCGCGGAGCTCTGGGGCCAACGTCCTGACTTTC. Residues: CASSLDSRSSGANVLTF.

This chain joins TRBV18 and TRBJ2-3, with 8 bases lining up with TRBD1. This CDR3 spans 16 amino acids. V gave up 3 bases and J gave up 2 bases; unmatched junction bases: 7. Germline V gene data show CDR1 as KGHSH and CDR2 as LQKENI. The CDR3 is CASSPGQGGPTDTQYF. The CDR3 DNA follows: TGTGCCAGCTCACCCGGACAGGGAGGTCCCACAGATACGCAGTATTTT.

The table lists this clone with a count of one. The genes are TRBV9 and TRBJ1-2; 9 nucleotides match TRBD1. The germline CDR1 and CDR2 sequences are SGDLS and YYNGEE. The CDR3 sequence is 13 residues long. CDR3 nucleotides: TGTGAACTTGTGGGACAGGGAAGGAATGGCTACACCTTC. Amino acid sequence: CELVGQGRNGYTF.

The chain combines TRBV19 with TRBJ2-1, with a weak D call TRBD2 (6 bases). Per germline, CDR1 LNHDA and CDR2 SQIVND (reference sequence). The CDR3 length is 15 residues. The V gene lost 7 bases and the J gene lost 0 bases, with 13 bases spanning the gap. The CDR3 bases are TGTGCCAGTACCCCACTAGCAGGCTCCTACAATGAGCAGTTCTTC. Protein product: CASTPLAGSYNEQFF.

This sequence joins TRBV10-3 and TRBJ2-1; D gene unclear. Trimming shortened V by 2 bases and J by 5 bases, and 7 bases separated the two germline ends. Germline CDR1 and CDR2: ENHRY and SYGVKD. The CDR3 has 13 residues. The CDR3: CAISENRNNEQFF. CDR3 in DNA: TGTGCCATCAGTGAGAACAGAAACAATGAGCAGTTCTTC.

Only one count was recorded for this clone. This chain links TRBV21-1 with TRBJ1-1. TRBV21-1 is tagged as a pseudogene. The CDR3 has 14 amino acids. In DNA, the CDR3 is TGTGCGCCGGGTGGAGCGGACCAGAACACTGAAGCTTTCTTT. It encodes CAPGGADQNTEAFF.

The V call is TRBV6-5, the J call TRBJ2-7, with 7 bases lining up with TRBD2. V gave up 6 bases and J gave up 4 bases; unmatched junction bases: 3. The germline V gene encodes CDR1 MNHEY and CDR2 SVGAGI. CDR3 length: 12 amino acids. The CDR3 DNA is TGTGCCAGCAGCGGACTAGGATACGAGCAGTACTTC. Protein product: CASSGLGYEQYF.

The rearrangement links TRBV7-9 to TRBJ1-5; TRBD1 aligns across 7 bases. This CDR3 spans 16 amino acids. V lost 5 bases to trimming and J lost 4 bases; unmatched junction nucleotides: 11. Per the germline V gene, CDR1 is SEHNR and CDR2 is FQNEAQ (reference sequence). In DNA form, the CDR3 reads TGTGCCAGCAGCCCCGGGACAGCCGTTCAAAATCAGCCCCAGCATTTT. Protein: CASSPGTAVQNQPQHF. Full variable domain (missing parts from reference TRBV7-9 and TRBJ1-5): DTGVSQNPRHKITKRGQNVTFRCDPISEHNRLYWYRQTLGQGPEFLTYFQNEAQLEKSRLLSDRFSAERPKGSFSTLEIQRTEQGDSAMYLCASSPGTAVQNQPQHFGDGTRLSIL.

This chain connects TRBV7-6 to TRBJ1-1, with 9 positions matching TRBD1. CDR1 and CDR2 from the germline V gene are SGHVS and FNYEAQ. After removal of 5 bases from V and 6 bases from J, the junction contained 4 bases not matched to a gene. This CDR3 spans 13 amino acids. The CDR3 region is CASSLGQGSEAFF. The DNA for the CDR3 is TGTGCCAGCAGCCTGGGACAGGGCTCTGAAGCTTTCTTT.

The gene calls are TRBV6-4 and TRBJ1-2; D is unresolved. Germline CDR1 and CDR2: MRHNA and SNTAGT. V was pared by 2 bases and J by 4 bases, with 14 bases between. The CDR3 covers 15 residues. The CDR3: CASSDPGRTSYGYTF. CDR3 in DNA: TGTGCCAGCAGTGACCCGGGCAGGACTTCCTATGGCTACACCTTC.

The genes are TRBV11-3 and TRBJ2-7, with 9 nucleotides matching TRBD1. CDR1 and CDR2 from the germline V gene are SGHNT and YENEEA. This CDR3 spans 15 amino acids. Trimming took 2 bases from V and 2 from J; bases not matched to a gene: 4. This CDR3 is CASSLPRTGAYEQYF. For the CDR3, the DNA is TGTGCCAGCAGCTTACCCCGGACAGGGGCCTACGAGCAGTACTTC.

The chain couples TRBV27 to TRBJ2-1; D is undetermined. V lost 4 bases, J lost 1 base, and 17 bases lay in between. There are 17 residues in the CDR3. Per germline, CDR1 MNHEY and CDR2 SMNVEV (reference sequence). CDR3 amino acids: CASSYPPEARSYNEQFF. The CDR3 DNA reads TGTGCCAGCAGTTACCCCCCGGAAGCGAGGTCCTACAATGAGCAGTTCTTC.

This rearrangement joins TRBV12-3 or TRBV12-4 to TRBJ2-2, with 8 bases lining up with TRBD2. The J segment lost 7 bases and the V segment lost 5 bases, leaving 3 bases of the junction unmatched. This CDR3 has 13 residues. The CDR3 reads CASSGLAGGELFF. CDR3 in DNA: TGTGCCAGCAGTGGACTAGCAGGCGGGGAGCTGTTTTTT.

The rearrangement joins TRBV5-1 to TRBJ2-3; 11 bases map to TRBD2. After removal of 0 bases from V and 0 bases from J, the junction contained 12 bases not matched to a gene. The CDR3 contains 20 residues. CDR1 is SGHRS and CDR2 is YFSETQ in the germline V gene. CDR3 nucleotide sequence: TGCGCCAGCAGCTTGGGAGGACTAGCGGGTTTCTACTCTAGCACAGATACGCAGTATTTT. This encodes CASSLGGLAGFYSSTDTQYF.

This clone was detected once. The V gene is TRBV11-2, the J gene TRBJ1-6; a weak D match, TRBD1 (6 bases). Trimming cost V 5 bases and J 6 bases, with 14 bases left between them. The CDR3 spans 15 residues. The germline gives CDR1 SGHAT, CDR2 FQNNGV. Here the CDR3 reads CASSTRQATNSPLHF. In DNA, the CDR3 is TGTGCCAGCAGCACCCGACAGGCAACTAATTCACCCCTCCACTTT.

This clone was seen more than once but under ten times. This chain's CDR3 is CASSLRYEQYF. The CDR3 nucleotides read TGTGCCAGCAGTTTACGCTACGAGCAGTACTTC. This rearrangement joins TRBV28 to TRBJ2-7, with D uncertain. The CDR3 is 11 amino acids. CDR1 MDHEN and CDR2 SYDVKM come from the germline V gene. With 2 bases removed from V and 3 bases from J, the gap between germline ends came to 2 bases. The whole variable domain, remainder taken from reference TRBV28 and TRBJ2-7, is DVKVTQSSRYLVKRTGEKVFLECVQDMDHENMFWYRQDPGLGLRLIYFSYDVKMKEKGDIPEGYSVSREKKERFSLILESASTNQTSMYLCASSLRYEQYFGPGTRLTVT.

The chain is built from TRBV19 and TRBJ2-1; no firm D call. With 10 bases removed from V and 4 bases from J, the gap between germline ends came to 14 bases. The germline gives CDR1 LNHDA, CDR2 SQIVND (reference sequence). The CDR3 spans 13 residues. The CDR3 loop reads CATSPGPYNEQFF. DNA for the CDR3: TGTGCCACTTCCCCTGGCCCATACAATGAGCAGTTCTTC. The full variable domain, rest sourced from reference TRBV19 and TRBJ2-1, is DGGITQSPKYLFRKEGQNVTLSCEQNLNHDAMYWYRQDPGQGLRLIYYSQIVNDFQKGDIAEGYSVSREKKESFPLTVTSAQKNPTAFYLCATSPGPYNEQFFGPGTRLTVL.

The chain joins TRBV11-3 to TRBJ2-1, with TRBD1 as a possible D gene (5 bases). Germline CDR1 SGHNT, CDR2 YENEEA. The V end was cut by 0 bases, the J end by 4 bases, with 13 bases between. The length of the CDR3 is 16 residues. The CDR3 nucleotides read TGTGCCAGCAGCTTAGAGGGGCAGGGTTCATACAATGAGCAGTTCTTC. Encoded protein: CASSLEGQGSYNEQFF.

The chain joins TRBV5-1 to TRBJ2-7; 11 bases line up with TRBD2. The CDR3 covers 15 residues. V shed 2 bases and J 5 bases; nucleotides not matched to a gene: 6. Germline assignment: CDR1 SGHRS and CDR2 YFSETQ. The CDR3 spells CASSFGSGGVDEQYF. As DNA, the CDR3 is TGCGCCAGCAGCTTCGGTAGCGGGGGGGTGGACGAGCAGTACTTC.

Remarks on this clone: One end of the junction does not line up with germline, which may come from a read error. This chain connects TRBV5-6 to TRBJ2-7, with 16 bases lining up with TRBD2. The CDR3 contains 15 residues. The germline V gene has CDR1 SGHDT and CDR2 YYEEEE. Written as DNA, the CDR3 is TGTGCCAGCAGCTTGGCCGGGACTAGCGGGGGGGCCTTGAACTTC. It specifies CASSLAGTSGGALNF. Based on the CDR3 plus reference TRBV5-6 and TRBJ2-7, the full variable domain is DAGVTQSPTHLIKTRGQQVTLRCSPKSGHDTVSWYQQALGQGPQFIFQYYEEEERQRGNFPDRFSGHQFPNYSSELNVNALLLGDSALYLCASSLAGTSGGALNFGPGTRLTVT.

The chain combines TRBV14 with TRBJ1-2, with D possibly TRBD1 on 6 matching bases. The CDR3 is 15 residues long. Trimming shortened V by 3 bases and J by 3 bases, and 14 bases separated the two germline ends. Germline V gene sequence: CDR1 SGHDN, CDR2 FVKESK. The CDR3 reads CASSQDLQGDYGYTF. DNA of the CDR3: TGTGCCAGCAGCCAGGATCTACAGGGCGACTATGGCTACACCTTC.